This TCR beta chain emerged from a study of blood T cell repertoires in COVID-19. Assay: immunoSEQ multiplex PCR; the TCRdb copy retains only in-frame clones and omits some. Of about 64,000 clones in the sample, 75% to 85% were seen once. The germline gives CDR1 SNHLY, CDR2 FYNNEI. J lost 4 bases, V lost 9 bases, and 18 bases had no gene match. CDR3 size: 18 residues. The source is a woman aged 60-70 years with acute or convalescent COVID-19. Sequenced input: peripheral blood. V usage is TRBV2 and J usage is TRBJ1-2; 12 nucleotides agree with TRBD1. The CDR3 here is CARGGQGAPRWPTYGYTF. CDR3 in DNA: TGTGCCAGGGGGGGACAGGGGGCTCCCCGCTGGCCGACCTATGGCTACACCTTC.